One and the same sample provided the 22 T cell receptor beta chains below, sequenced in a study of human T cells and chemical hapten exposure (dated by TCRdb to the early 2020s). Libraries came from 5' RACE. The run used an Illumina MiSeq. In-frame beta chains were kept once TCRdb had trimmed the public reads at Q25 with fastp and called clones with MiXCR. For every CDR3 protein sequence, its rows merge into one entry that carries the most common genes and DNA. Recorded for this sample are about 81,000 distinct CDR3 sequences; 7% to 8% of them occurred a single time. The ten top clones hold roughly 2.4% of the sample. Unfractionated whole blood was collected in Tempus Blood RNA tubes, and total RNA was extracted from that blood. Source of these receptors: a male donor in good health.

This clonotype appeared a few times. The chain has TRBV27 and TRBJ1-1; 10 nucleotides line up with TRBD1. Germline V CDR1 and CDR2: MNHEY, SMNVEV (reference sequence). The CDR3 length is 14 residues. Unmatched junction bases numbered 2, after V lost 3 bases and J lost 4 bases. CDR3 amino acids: CASSLGQGFTEAFF. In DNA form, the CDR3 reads TGTGCCAGCAGTTTGGGACAGGGGTTCACTGAAGCTTTCTTT.

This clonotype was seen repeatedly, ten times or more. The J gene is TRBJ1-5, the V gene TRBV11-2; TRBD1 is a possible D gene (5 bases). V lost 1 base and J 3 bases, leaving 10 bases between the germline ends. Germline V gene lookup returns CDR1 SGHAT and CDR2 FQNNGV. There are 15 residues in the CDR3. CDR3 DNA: TGTGCCAGCAGCTTAGGCGACAGATTCAATCAGCCCCAGCATTTT. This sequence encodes CASSLGDRFNQPQHF.

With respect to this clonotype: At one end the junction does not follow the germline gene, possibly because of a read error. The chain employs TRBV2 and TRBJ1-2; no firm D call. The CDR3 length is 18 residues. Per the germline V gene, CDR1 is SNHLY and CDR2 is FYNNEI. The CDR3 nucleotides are TGTGCCAGCAGTGAAACGGTGTCAGAAGATCCTGAAGTCTATGGCGACACCTTC. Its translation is CASSETVSEDPEVYGDTF.

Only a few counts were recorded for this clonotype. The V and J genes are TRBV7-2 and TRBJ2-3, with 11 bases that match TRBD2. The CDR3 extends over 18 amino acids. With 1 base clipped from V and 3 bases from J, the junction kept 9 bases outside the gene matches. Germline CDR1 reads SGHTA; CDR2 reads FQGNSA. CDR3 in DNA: TGTGCCAGCAGCTTAGAGATTAGCGGGGGGGAGAGTACAGATACGCAGTATTTT. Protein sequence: CASSLEISGGESTDTQYF.

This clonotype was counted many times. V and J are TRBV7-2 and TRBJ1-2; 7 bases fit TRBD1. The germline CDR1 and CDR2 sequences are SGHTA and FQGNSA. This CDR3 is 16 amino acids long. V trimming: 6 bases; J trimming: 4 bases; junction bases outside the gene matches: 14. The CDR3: CASSQITDRPTYGYTF. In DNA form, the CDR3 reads TGTGCCAGCAGTCAGATTACGGACAGGCCTACCTATGGCTACACCTTC.

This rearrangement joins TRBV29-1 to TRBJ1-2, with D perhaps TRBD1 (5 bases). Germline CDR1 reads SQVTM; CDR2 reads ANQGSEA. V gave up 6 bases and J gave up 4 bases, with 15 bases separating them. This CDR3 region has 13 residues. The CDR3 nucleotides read TGCAGCGTAGCCCCAGGGCTTCTCTATGGCTACACCTTC. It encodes CSVAPGLLYGYTF.

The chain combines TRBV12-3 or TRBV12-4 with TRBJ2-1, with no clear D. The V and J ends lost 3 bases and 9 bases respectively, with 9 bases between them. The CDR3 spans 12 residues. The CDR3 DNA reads TGTGCCAGCAGTTTGGGAAGAGGTGAGCAGTTCTTC. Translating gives CASSLGRGEQFF.

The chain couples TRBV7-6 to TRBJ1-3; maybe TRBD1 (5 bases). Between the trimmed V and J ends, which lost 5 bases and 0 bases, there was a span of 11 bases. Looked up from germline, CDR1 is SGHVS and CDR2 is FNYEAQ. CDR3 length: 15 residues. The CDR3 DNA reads TGTGCCAGCAGCCCACAGGTGTTCTCTGGAAACACCATATATTTT. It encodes CASSPQVFSGNTIYF.

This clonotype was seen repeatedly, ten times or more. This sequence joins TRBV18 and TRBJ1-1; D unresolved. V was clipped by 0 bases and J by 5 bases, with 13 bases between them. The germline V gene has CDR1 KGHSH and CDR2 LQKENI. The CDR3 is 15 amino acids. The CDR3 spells CASSPPAPLRTEAFF. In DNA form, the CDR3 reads TGTGCCAGCTCACCACCGGCTCCCCTGAGGACTGAAGCTTTCTTT.

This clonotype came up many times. In DNA form, the CDR3 reads TGTGCCAGCAGTACAACAGGGGGCGGAGAATCACCCCTCCACTTT. Translation gives CASSTTGGGESPLHF. The chain is built from TRBV6-5 and TRBJ1-6, with TRBD1 matching over 9 bases. There are 15 residues in the CDR3. Germline values: CDR1 MNHEY, CDR2 SVGAGI. The V and J ends lost 5 bases and 10 bases, in that order; junction bases with no gene match: 9.

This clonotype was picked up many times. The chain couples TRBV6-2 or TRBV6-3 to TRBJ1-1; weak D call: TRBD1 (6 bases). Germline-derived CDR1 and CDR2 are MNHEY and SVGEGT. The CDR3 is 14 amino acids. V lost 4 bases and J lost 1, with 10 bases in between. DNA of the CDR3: TGTGCCAGCAGTTCCCCGGGACAGAACACTGAAGCTTTCTTT. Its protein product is CASSSPGQNTEAFF.

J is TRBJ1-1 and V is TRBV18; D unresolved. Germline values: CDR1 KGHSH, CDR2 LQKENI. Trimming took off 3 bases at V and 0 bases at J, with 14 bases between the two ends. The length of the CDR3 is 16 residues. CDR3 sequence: CASSPLPGAMNTEAFF. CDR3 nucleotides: TGTGCCAGCTCACCCCTCCCGGGAGCAATGAACACTGAAGCTTTCTTT.

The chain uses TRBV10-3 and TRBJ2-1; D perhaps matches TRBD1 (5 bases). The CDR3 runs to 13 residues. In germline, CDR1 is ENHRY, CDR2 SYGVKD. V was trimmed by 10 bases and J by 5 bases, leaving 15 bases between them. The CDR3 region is CATKTGANNEQFF. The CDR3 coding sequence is TGTGCCACCAAAACTGGGGCAAACAATGAGCAGTTCTTC.

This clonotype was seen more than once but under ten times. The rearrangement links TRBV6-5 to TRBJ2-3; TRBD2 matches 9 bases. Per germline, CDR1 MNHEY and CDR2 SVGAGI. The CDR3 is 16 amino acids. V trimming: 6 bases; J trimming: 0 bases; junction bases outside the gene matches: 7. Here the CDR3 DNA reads TGTGCCAGCAGCCCCGGGACTAGCAGTAGCACAGATACGCAGTATTTT. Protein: CASSPGTSSSTDTQYF.

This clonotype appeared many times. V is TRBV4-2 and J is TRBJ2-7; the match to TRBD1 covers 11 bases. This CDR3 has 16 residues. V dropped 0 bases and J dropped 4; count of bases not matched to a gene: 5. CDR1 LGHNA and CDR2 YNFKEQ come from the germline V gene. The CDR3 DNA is TGTGCCAGCAGCCAAGATGTGGGACAGGGGGGTTACGAGCAGTACTTC. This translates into CASSQDVGQGGYEQYF.

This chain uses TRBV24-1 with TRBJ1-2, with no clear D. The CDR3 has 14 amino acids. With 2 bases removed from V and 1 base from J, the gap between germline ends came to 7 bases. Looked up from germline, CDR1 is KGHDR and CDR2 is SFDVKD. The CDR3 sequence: CATSDSENNYGYTF. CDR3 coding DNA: TGTGCCACCAGTGATTCCGAGAATAACTATGGCTACACCTTC.

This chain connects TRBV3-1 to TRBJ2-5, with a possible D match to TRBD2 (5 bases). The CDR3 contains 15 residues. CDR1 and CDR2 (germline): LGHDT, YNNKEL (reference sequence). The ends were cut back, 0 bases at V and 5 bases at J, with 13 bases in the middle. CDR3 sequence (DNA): TGTGCCAGCAGCCAAGACAAGATCCGAGGGGAGACCCAGTACTTC. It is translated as CASSQDKIRGETQYF.

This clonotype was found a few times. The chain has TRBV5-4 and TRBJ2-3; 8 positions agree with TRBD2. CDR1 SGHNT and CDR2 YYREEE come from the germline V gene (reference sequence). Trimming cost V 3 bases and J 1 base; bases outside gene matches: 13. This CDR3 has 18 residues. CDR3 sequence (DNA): TGTGCCAGCAGCTCCTCCTTTAGTAGCGGGGTCGGCACAGATACGCAGTATTTT. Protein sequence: CASSSSFSSGVGTDTQYF.

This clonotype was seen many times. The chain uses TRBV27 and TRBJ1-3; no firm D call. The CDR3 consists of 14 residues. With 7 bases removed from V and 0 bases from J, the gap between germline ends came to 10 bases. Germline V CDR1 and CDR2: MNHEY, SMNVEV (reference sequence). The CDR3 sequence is CASKGLDSGNTIYF. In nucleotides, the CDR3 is TGTGCCAGCAAAGGGCTCGACTCTGGAAACACCATATATTTT.

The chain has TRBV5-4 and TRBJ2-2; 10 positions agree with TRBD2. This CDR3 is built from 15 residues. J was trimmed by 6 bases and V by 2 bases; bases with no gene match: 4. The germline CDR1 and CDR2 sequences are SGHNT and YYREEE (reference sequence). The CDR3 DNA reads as TGTGCCAGCAGCTTCGCCAGCGGGAGGGCCGGGGAGCTGTTTTTT. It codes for CASSFASGRAGELFF.

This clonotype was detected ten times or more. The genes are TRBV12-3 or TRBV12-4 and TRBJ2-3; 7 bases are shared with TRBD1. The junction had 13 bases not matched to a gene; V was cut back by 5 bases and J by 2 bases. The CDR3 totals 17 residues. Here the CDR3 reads CASSLQGPGTATDTQYF. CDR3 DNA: TGTGCCAGCAGTCTCCAAGGTCCCGGGACAGCCACAGATACGCAGTATTTT.

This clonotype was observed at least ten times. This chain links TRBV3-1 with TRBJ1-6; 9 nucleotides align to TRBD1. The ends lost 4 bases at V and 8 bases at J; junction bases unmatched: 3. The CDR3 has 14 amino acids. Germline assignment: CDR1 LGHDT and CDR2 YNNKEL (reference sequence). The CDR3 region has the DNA TGTGCCAGCAGCCGGGGACAGGGTCATTCACCCCTCCACTTT. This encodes CASSRGQGHSPLHF.